These 3 T cell receptor beta chains came from one sample sequenced in a study of blood T cell repertoires in COVID-19. Assay used: immunoSEQ multiplex PCR; TCRdb lists only in-frame clones, some missing. The sample consists of approximately 120,000 clones, roughly 88% of them appearing once. Sequencing was carried out using peripheral blood. All receptors come from a woman aged 80 or older with acute or convalescent COVID-19.

The chain uses TRBV6-2 or TRBV6-3 and TRBJ2-7; 9 bases align to TRBD2. Trimming took 0 bases from V and 3 from J; bases not matched to a gene: 12. Germline V gene lookup returns CDR1 MNHEY and CDR2 SVGEGT. There are 18 residues in the CDR3. The CDR3 protein is CASSYSMVAGGDFYEQYF. DNA of the CDR3: TGTGCCAGCAGTTACTCGATGGTGGCGGGGGGGGATTTCTACGAGCAGTACTTC.

This chain joins TRBV10-1 and TRBJ2-3; tentative D call: TRBD1 (5 bases). The length of the CDR3 is 15 residues. With 2 bases removed from V and 4 bases from J, the gap between germline ends came to 13 bases. CDR1 is WNHNN and CDR2 is SYGVQD in the germline V gene (reference sequence). The CDR3 is CASSEGHGLPDTQYF. Here the CDR3 DNA reads TGCGCCAGCAGTGAGGGACACGGATTACCAGATACGCAGTATTTT.

This rearrangement joins TRBV5-4 to TRBJ1-4; no clear D. Germline V lookup: CDR1 SGHNT, CDR2 YYREEE (reference sequence). V dropped 4 bases and J dropped 0 bases, with 7 bases sitting between them. The CDR3 has 14 amino acids. The CDR3: CASSRGATNEKLFF. In DNA form, the CDR3 reads TGTGCCAGCAGCCGAGGAGCAACTAATGAAAAACTGTTTTTT.